These 31 T cell receptor beta chains originate from one sample sequenced in a study of T cells in Graves' hyperthyroidism and ophthalmopathy. The source material, RNA transcripts, was used to amplify TCR beta CDR3 regions. The study used the HTBI primer set for a first-round RT-PCR of the TCR CDR3. Each CDR3 protein is one row after TCRdb ran MiXCR on the multiplex PCR reads. Of 550,000 to 850,000 distinct CDR3 sequences listed, under 20% are singletons. Sequenced sample: blood. The receptors shown here come from a woman in her fifties or sixties with Graves' hyperthyroidism that later progressed to Graves' ophthalmopathy.

The rearrangement joins TRBV11-2 to TRBJ2-5; 8 nucleotides match TRBD2. With V trimmed by 1 base and J by 5 bases, 6 bases remained unmatched. The V gene's germline CDR1 is SGHAT and CDR2 FQNNGV. The CDR3 is 15 amino acids. The CDR3 nucleotides are TGTGCCAGCAGCTTAGTGACGGGGGGGTTTGAGACCCAGTACTTC. It is translated as CASSLVTGGFETQYF.

As concerns this clonotype: A clone one base away is much larger, so this may be a read error. The chain is built from TRBV18 and TRBJ1-3; maybe TRBD1 (5 bases). Germline V gene lookup returns CDR1 KGHSH and CDR2 LQKENI. The CDR3 has 15 amino acids. The CDR3 here is CASSPGRSSGNTVYF. The DNA of the CDR3 is TGTGCCAGCTCACCGGGGCGCAGCTCTGGAAACACCGTATATTTT.

The rearrangement links TRBV24-1 to TRBJ2-3; D not certain. This CDR3 has 15 amino acids. The germline CDR1 and CDR2 sequences are KGHDR and SFDVKD. The V end was cut by 4 bases, the J end by 1 base, with 11 bases between. The CDR3 region has the DNA TGTGCCACCAGTGAACTTGGGCAGGGCACAGATACGCAGTATTTT. Its translation: CATSELGQGTDTQYF.

The chain has TRBV10-3 and TRBJ2-2; D remains unclear. In germline, CDR1 is ENHRY, CDR2 SYGVKD. Trimming took 4 bases from V and 1 from J, leaving 4 bases between them. The CDR3 runs 13 residues. CDR3 sequence: CAISAENTGELFF. The CDR3 region has the DNA TGTGCCATCAGTGCAGAGAACACCGGGGAGCTGTTTTTT.

This clonotype has ten or more counts. The rearrangement links TRBV18 to TRBJ1-1; 8 positions agree with TRBD1. The CDR3 consists of 16 residues. V shed 0 bases and J 4 bases; nucleotides not matched to a gene: 7. Looked up from germline, CDR1 is KGHSH and CDR2 is LQKENI. CDR3: CASSPPGQGGTTEAFF. The CDR3 coding sequence is TGTGCCAGCTCACCACCCGGACAGGGAGGAACCACTGAAGCTTTCTTT. The entire variable domain, with the rest obtained from reference TRBV18 and TRBJ1-1, is as follows: NAGVMQNPRHLVRRRGQEARLRCSPMKGHSHVYWYRQLPEEGLKFMVYLQKENIIDESGMPKERFSAEFPKEGPSILRIQQVVRGDSAAYFCASSPPGQGGTTEAFFGQGTRLTVV.

J is TRBJ1-3 and V is TRBV27, with D unclear. Per the germline V gene, CDR1 is MNHEY and CDR2 is SMNVEV (reference sequence). This CDR3 contains 13 residues. V was cut by 4 bases and J by 0 bases, with 4 bases left in between. Written as DNA, the CDR3 is TGTGCCAGCAGTTCGACCTCTGGAAACACCATATATTTT. Protein product: CASSSTSGNTIYF.

The chain joins TRBV29-1 to TRBJ1-2, with a possible D match to TRBD1 (6 bases). Germline values: CDR1 SQVTM, CDR2 ANQGSEA. CDR3 length: 12 residues. The V end was cut by 6 bases, the J end by 2 bases, with 10 bases between. DNA of the CDR3: TGCAGCGTGTTACAGGGAAACTATGGCTACACCTTC. This codes for CSVLQGNYGYTF.

A single count supports this clonotype. V gene TRBV7-9 combines with J gene TRBJ1-1; no reliable D call. Germline lookup yields CDR1 SEHNR and CDR2 FQNEAQ (reference sequence). The CDR3 is 15 amino acids. Between the trimmed V and J ends, which lost 4 bases and 0 bases, there was a span of 12 bases. The CDR3 bases are TGTGCCAGCAGCTCCTTCTATGGGTTGAACACTGAAGCTTTCTTT. Protein sequence: CASSSFYGLNTEAFF.

J is TRBJ1-3 and V is TRBV12-3 or TRBV12-4; D gene uncertain. Deletions cut 10 bases from V and 0 bases from J, with 10 bases between. This CDR3 is built from 13 residues. CDR3 sequence reads: CAIANYSGNTIYF. The CDR3 DNA reads TGTGCCATCGCTAACTACTCTGGAAACACCATATATTTT.

Ten or more counts support this clonotype. The V call is TRBV20-1, the J call TRBJ2-3, with 7 bases that match TRBD1. CDR3 length: 15 amino acids. Germline V gene lookup returns CDR1 DFQATT and CDR2 SNEGSKA (reference sequence). V was clipped by 3 bases and J by 2 bases; unmatched bases: 8. For the CDR3, the DNA is TGCAGTGCTAGTCCCGGGACAGAACCCACAGATACGCAGTATTTT. Its protein product is CSASPGTEPTDTQYF.

The sample holds a few counts of this clonotype. A single base separates this from a much larger clone, so it may be a read error. V is TRBV20-1 and J is TRBJ2-1; D might be TRBD2 (7 bases). This CDR3 is 16 amino acids long. The V gene lost 3 bases and the J gene lost 11 bases, with 26 bases spanning the gap. CDR1 DFQATT and CDR2 SNEGSKA come from the germline V gene (reference sequence). The CDR3 DNA is TGCAGTGCTAGTCCACGGGGGGCTCCCCGAGGGAATAAGCAGTTCTTC. It translates to CSASPRGAPRGNKQFF.

This clonotype was observed a few times. This chain joins TRBV18 and TRBJ1-5, with D maybe TRBD1 (6 bases). Trimming cost V 0 bases and J 7 bases, with 7 bases left between them. The CDR3 extends over 13 amino acids. CDR1 is KGHSH and CDR2 is LQKENI in the germline V gene. Here the CDR3 reads CASSPPGHQPQHF. In DNA form, the CDR3 reads TGTGCCAGCTCACCACCGGGACACCAGCCCCAGCATTTT.

This sequence joins TRBV6-1 and TRBJ2-1; unclear D gene. The CDR3 has 16 residues. Germline CDR1 reads MNHNS; CDR2 reads SASEGT. Deletions cut 7 bases from V and 0 bases from J, with 16 bases between. CDR3 sequence (DNA): TGTGCCAGCACCAACCGGGTCCCGAGCTCCTACAATGAGCAGTTCTTC. It encodes CASTNRVPSSYNEQFF.

The table lists this clonotype with many counts. The chain carries TRBV11-2 and TRBJ1-2, with D possibly TRBD1 on 5 matching bases. Germline V gene lookup returns CDR1 SGHAT and CDR2 FQNNGV. The length of the CDR3 is 16 residues. V was trimmed by 0 bases and J by 8 bases, leaving 19 bases between them. CDR3 loop: CASSLDRFGGAGGYTF. CDR3 DNA sequence: TGTGCCAGCAGCTTAGATCGGTTCGGCGGGGCGGGAGGCTACACCTTC.

This clonotype was found a few times. This chain connects TRBV11-3 to TRBJ1-2; TRBD1 matches at 9 bases. This CDR3 has 14 residues. CDR1 is SGHNT, CDR2 YENEEA, per germline. The junction had 9 bases not matched to a gene; V was cut back by 5 bases and J by 8 bases. In nucleotides, the CDR3 is TGTGCCAGCAGCGGCAACAGGGGGCCTTGCGGCTACACCTTC. Translating it yields CASSGNRGPCGYTF.

This clonotype was seen a few times. The V gene is TRBV3-1, the J gene TRBJ1-3; D unresolved. Trimming shortened V by 0 bases and J by 9 bases, and 9 bases separated the two germline ends. The CDR3 contains 13 residues. Per germline, CDR1 LGHDT and CDR2 YNNKEL (reference sequence). The CDR3 reads CASSQEGRGTIYF. CDR3 DNA sequence: TGTGCCAGCAGCCAAGAAGGACGGGGCACCATATATTTT. The complete variable domain, with remaining parts taken from reference TRBV3-1 and TRBJ1-3, reads DTAVSQTPKYLVTQMGNDKSIKCEQNLGHDTMYWYKQDSKKFLKIMFSYNNKELIINETVPNRFSPKSPDKAHLNLHINSLELGDSAVYFCASSQEGRGTIYFGEGSWLTVV.

This clonotype was found many times. The rearrangement joins TRBV12-5 to TRBJ1-1, with D perhaps TRBD1 (6 bases). The CDR3 is made up of 15 amino acids. V shed 5 bases and J shed 3 bases, with 16 bases lying between them. Germline loops: CDR1 LGHNT, CDR2 FRNRAP. The CDR3 nucleotides are TGTGCTAGTGGTCAAGAGAGGCAGGGGTACACTGAAGCTTTCTTT. Translating it yields CASGQERQGYTEAFF.

This clonotype occurred many times. The J gene is TRBJ2-5, the V gene TRBV15; 12 bases fit TRBD2. The V segment lost 2 bases and the J segment 5 bases; nucleotides outside the gene matches: 12. CDR3 size: 18 residues. Germline V CDR1 and CDR2: LNHNV, YYDKDF (reference sequence). CDR3 in amino acids: CATSRSFTTSGGIETQYF. The CDR3 bases are TGTGCCACCAGCAGATCCTTTACGACTAGCGGGGGCATCGAGACCCAGTACTTC.

In this sample, this clonotype turned up a few times. This CDR3 reads CAISEYTYEQYF. For the CDR3, the DNA is TGTGCCATCAGTGAGTATACCTACGAGCAGTACTTC. This chain uses TRBV10-3 with TRBJ2-7; D unclear. Trimming left V 1 base short and J 2 bases short, with 3 bases between. This CDR3 has 12 amino acids. In germline, CDR1 is ENHRY, CDR2 SYGVKD.

The chain recombines TRBV10-3 with TRBJ1-2; D is perhaps TRBD1 (6 bases). Germline V gene lookup returns CDR1 ENHRY and CDR2 SYGVKD. V lost 11 bases, J lost 4 bases, and 17 bases lay in between. This CDR3 comprises 13 residues. The DNA of the CDR3 is TGTGCCGTGAGGGGGGAGGCCGGCTATGGCTACACCTTC. It codes for CAVRGEAGYGYTF.

This clonotype has more than one count but fewer than ten. The chain carries TRBV3-1 and TRBJ2-1, with no clear D. The CDR3 contains 17 residues. Germline V gene sequence: CDR1 LGHDT, CDR2 YNNKEL (reference sequence). V dropped 1 base and J dropped 5 bases, with 18 bases sitting between them. In DNA, the CDR3 is TGTGCCAGCAGCCAAGCCTACGGTTCTGATTGGGACAATGAGCAGTTCTTC. It encodes CASSQAYGSDWDNEQFF.

The chain links TRBV14 to TRBJ2-2; D is undetermined. Germline lookup yields CDR1 SGHDN and CDR2 FVKESK. CDR3 size: 14 residues. With 4 bases removed from V and 7 bases from J, the gap between germline ends came to 13 bases. CDR3 sequence reads: CASSLGQENGELFF. Written as DNA, the CDR3 is TGTGCCAGCAGCCTCGGGCAGGAGAACGGGGAGCTGTTTTTT.

This clonotype was recorded at least ten times. V and J are TRBV20-1 and TRBJ2-7; 7 nucleotides line up with TRBD2. The CDR3 runs 15 residues. CDR1 and CDR2 (germline): DFQATT, SNEGSKA (reference sequence). The junction had 9 bases not matched to a gene; V was cut back by 3 bases and J by 1 base. The CDR3 spells CSARNGLAASYEQYF. CDR3 in DNA: TGCAGTGCTAGGAATGGGCTAGCGGCTTCCTACGAGCAGTACTTC.

This clonotype was detected a few times. The chain links TRBV5-1 to TRBJ2-3; possibly TRBD1 for D (5 bases). Germline assignment: CDR1 SGHRS and CDR2 YFSETQ. V shed 2 bases and J shed 1 base, with 11 bases lying between them. The CDR3 contains 15 residues. CDR3 amino acids: CASSLNRRGTDTQYF. Here the CDR3 DNA reads TGCGCCAGCAGCTTAAATCGCAGGGGCACAGATACGCAGTATTTT.

The V call is TRBV3-1, the J call TRBJ2-7, with 14 bases that match TRBD2. CDR3 length: 16 amino acids. The germline V gene encodes CDR1 LGHDT and CDR2 YNNKEL (reference sequence). Germline trimming cut 6 bases from V and 4 bases from J; bases unmatched to any gene: 8. The CDR3 loop is CASSWGTSGSGYEQYF. The DNA of the CDR3 is TGTGCCAGCAGTTGGGGGACTAGCGGGAGTGGGTACGAGCAGTACTTC.

This clonotype came up many times. V is TRBV12-3 or TRBV12-4 and J is TRBJ2-6; the D gene is possibly TRBD1 (6 bases). Trimming removed 6 bases from V and 1 base from J, with 16 bases in between. CDR3 length equals 17 residues. The CDR3 loop is CASRSRGIPSGANVLTF. The CDR3 DNA reads TGTGCCAGCAGGTCAAGGGGGATCCCTTCTGGGGCCAACGTCCTGACTTTC.

V is TRBV19 and J is TRBJ2-1; TRBD2 agrees at 9 bases. The germline CDR1 and CDR2 sequences are LNHDA and SQIVND (reference sequence). The J segment lost 5 bases and the V segment lost 6 bases, leaving 8 bases of the junction unmatched. The CDR3 loop spans 15 amino acids. The CDR3 bases are TGTGCCAGTAGCCAGTACGGCGGGGGGGACAATGAGCAGTTCTTC. This codes for CASSQYGGGDNEQFF.

This clonotype came up a few times. The rearrangement joins TRBV19 to TRBJ2-3; tentatively, D is TRBD2 (6 bases). V was shortened by 5 bases and J by 2 bases, with 17 bases between the two germline ends. The CDR3 is made up of 16 amino acids. Germline CDR1 reads LNHDA; CDR2 reads SQIVND (reference sequence). The CDR3 bases are TGTGCCAGTAGTGTCGCCTTAGCGGAGCCCACAGATACGCAGTATTTT. Translated: CASSVALAEPTDTQYF.

At least ten counts were recorded for this clonotype. The chain is built from TRBV2 and TRBJ1-6; no reliable D call. CDR1 is SNHLY and CDR2 is FYNNEI in the germline V gene. This CDR3 comprises 13 residues. Trimming stripped 3 bases from V and 6 bases from J, with 6 bases between. The CDR3 region has the DNA TGTGCCAGCAGTGAGCGCGGTAATTCACCCCTCCACTTT. Its translation: CASSERGNSPLHF.

This clonotype was observed many times. The chain employs TRBV11-2 and TRBJ1-1, with D tentatively TRBD1 (5 bases). Per the germline V gene, CDR1 is SGHAT and CDR2 is FQNNGV. The CDR3 is 15 amino acids. V dropped 0 bases and J dropped 2 bases, with 10 bases sitting between them. This chain's CDR3 is CASSLEGVGNTEAFF. CDR3 sequence (DNA): TGTGCCAGCAGCTTAGAGGGGGTTGGAAACACTGAAGCTTTCTTT. The full variable domain, in which reference TRBV11-2 and TRBJ1-1 provide the parts outside the CDR3, is EAGVAQSPRYKIIEKRQSVAFWCNPISGHATLYWYQQILGQGPKLLIQFQNNGVVDDSQLPKDRFSAERLKGVDSTLKIQPAKLEDSAVYLCASSLEGVGNTEAFFGQGTRLTVV.

V usage is TRBV12-3 or TRBV12-4 and J usage is TRBJ2-1; D unclear. Trimming took 6 bases from V and 3 from J, leaving 3 bases between them. There are 11 residues in the CDR3. CDR3 coding DNA: TGTGCCAGCAGACACTACAATGAGCAGTTCTTC. Translating gives CASRHYNEQFF.